This TCR beta chain is from a study of OX40 agonist ivuxolimab in advanced cancers. About the research overall: From roughly 20 to 85 years was the age range, with a mean of about 56 years, and about 83% were male.

Germline CDR1 SGHDN, CDR2 FVKESK. Trimming stripped 5 bases from V and 3 bases from J, with 5 bases between. This CDR3 has 12 amino acids. A history of autoimmune disease or systemic immunosuppression excluded patients. Method: immunoSEQ multiplex PCR; TCRdb's copy keeps in-frame clones and lacks some. Of about 77,000 clones listed, 81% are singletons. The receptor was derived from an adult with an advanced solid tumor such as melanoma, head and neck, liver or kidney cancer. The sample here was CD4+ or CD8+ T cells sorted from blood, taken in a trial of the OX40 agonist ivuxolimab. The chain recombines TRBV14 with TRBJ2-1; D remains ambiguous. Here the CDR3 DNA reads TGTGCCAGCAGCATGAACTACAATGAGCAGTTCTTC. Translating gives CASSMNYNEQFF.